The rows below give T cell receptor beta chains drawn from one sample of a study of control samples from healthy donors and cancer patients. Generated by immunoSEQ multiplex PCR, the TCRdb table keeps only in-frame clones and is missing some. The sample shows 130,000 or so clones, 91% of them seen only once. The specimen sequenced was blood. Source of these receptors: a man aged 18 to 29 in good health. The CDR3 runs from the conserved cysteine through the conserved F or W. A D gene is named only where the DNA matches it firmly. Size tells how often a clone was seen (once, few, many) or the class of an expanded clone, and some rows leave it out.

cdr3_aa cdr3_nt d_call clone_size j_call v_call
CASSGPGQGAEQFF TGTGCCAGCAGCGGACCGGGACAGGGAGCCGAGCAGTTCTTC TRBD1 - TRBJ2-1 TRBV9
CASRGDGAYEQYF TGTGCCAGCAGAGGGGACGGAGCCTACGAGCAGTACTTC - - TRBJ2-7 TRBV2
CASSALPTEAFF TGCGCCAGCAGCGCCCTCCCGACTGAAGCTTTCTTT - once TRBJ1-1 TRBV4-1
CASSVGQATPLHF TGTGCCAGCAGCGTCGGACAGGCGACACCCCTCCACTTT TRBD1 - TRBJ1-6 TRBV9
CASSSLGFNEKLFF TGTGCCAGCAGTTCGTTGGGGTTTAATGAAAAACTGTTTTTT - - TRBJ1-4 TRBV6-5
CASEAGENTGELFF TGCGCCAGCGAAGCGGGGGAGAACACCGGGGAGCTGTTTTTT TRBD2 - TRBJ2-2 TRBV5-1
CASSFDYGYTF TGTGCCAGCAGCTTCGACTATGGCTACACCTTC - - TRBJ1-2 TRBV5-6
CASSPGQGARYEQYF TGTGCCAGCAGCCCCGGACAGGGGGCGAGATACGAGCAGTACTTC TRBD1 - TRBJ2-7 TRBV11-3
CASSLTSGGPDEQFF TGTGCCAGCAGCCTAACTAGCGGGGGTCCTGATGAGCAGTTCTTC TRBD2 - TRBJ2-1 TRBV7-9
CASSDGTRAGNTIYF TGTGCCAGCAGTGATGGGACCCGCGCTGGAAACACCATATATTTT - - TRBJ1-3 TRBV6-2/TRBV6-3
CASRERSSGNAEAFF TGTGCCAGCCGTGAGCGGTCCTCGGGAAACGCTGAAGCTTTCTTT - - TRBJ1-1 TRBV6-6
CSDRTGPEAFF TGCAGCGACCGGACAGGGCCTGAAGCTTTCTTT TRBD1 - TRBJ1-1 TRBV29-1
CAITSGGASDEQYF TGTGCCATCACTTCGGGGGGCGCGTCGGACGAGCAGTACTTC - - TRBJ2-7 TRBV10-3
CASSLGDRDSYEQYF TGTGCCAGCAGCTTGGGGGACAGGGACTCCTACGAGCAGTACTTC TRBD1 - TRBJ2-7 TRBV5-6
CASSQPQGLNTEAFF TGCGCCAGCAGCCAACCACAGGGACTGAACACTGAAGCTTTCTTT - - TRBJ1-1 TRBV5-1
CASHRSSDRGFGELFF TGTGCCAGCCACCGATCGTCGGACAGGGGTTTCGGGGAGCTGTTTTTT TRBD1 - TRBJ2-2 TRBV3-1/TRBV3-2
CASEATGPNQPQHF TGTGCCAGCGAAGCAACAGGACCCAATCAGCCCCAGCATTTT - once TRBJ1-5 TRBV2
CAWIDTTNEKLFF TGTGCCTGGATCGATACAACTAATGAAAAACTGTTTTTT - - TRBJ1-4 TRBV30
CASSLGQGAGELFF TGTGCCAGCAGCTTAGGACAGGGGGCCGGGGAGCTGTTTTTT TRBD1 - TRBJ2-2 TRBV7-2
CASSLGQVGQPQHF TGCGCCAGCAGCTTGGGACAGGTGGGCCAGCCCCAGCATTTT - - TRBJ1-5 TRBV5-1
CASSRLGQGAHNEQFF TGCGCCAGCAGCCGCCTGGGACAGGGGGCGCATAATGAGCAGTTCTTC TRBD1 - TRBJ2-1 TRBV4-3
CASSEERIKYQETQYF TGTGCCAGCAGTGAAGAGAGAATCAAGTACCAAGAGACCCAGTACTTC - once TRBJ2-5 TRBV6-1
CASAGGGTEAFF TGTGCCAGCGCGGGGGGGGGCACTGAAGCTTTCTTT - - TRBJ1-1 TRBV12-3/TRBV12-4
CASSQGTGGYGNTIYF TGTGCCAGCAGCCAAGGGACAGGGGGCTATGGAAACACCATATATTTT TRBD1 - TRBJ1-3 TRBV4-2
CASSQAGGLRGNTIYF TGTGCCAGCAGCCAAGCGGGAGGGTTAAGAGGAAACACCATATATTTT - - TRBJ1-3 TRBV14
CASRGQGPYYGYTF TGTGCCAGCAGGGGACAGGGCCCCTACTATGGCTACACCTTC TRBD1 once TRBJ1-2 TRBV6-5
CASSFQGMEKTYEQYF TGTGCCAGCAGTTTCCAGGGCATGGAAAAGACCTACGAGCAGTACTTC - - TRBJ2-7 TRBV28
CASRYAGSPDYEQYF TGTGCCAGCAGATACGCAGGGTCCCCAGACTACGAGCAGTACTTC - - TRBJ2-7 TRBV6-6
CASSQEGYPTEAFF TGTGCCAGCAGCCAAGAGGGATACCCCACTGAAGCTTTCTTT - - TRBJ1-1 TRBV3-1/TRBV3-2